These 30 T cell receptor beta chains came from one sample sequenced in a study of T cells in Graves' hyperthyroidism and ophthalmopathy. Amplification of TCR beta CDR3 regions used RNA as the template. HTBI primers were used for first-round RT-PCR of the TCR CDR3. MiXCR, run by TCRdb on the multiplex PCR reads, gives a single entry per CDR3 protein. The table shows over 500,000 distinct CDR3 sequences, with approximately 16% occurring only once. The sample consisted of blood. These receptors all stem from a woman under 40 with Graves' ophthalmopathy.

This chain uses TRBV29-1 with TRBJ2-6; 9 nucleotides agree with TRBD1. The V gene end was trimmed by 4 bases and the J gene end by 0 bases; junction bases not matched to a gene: 7. The CDR3 extends over 17 amino acids. The germline gives CDR1 SQVTM, CDR2 ANQGSEA. The CDR3 DNA follows: TGCAGCGTTGGGTGGACAGGGGCTCTCTCTGGGGCCAACGTCCTGACTTTC. It specifies CSVGWTGALSGANVLTF.

The chain is built from TRBV28 and TRBJ2-7; D not certain. V was pared by 4 bases and J by 5 bases, with 15 bases between. Looked up from germline, CDR1 is MDHEN and CDR2 is SYDVKM. This CDR3 region has 14 residues. The CDR3 is CASSSYDKSNEQYF. CDR3 DNA sequence: TGTGCCAGCAGTTCATATGACAAGTCCAACGAGCAGTACTTC. Full variable domain (rest looked up from reference TRBV28 and TRBJ2-7): DVKVTQSSRYLVKRTGEKVFLECVQDMDHENMFWYRQDPGLGLRLIYFSYDVKMKEKGDIPEGYSVSREKKERFSLILESASTNQTSMYLCASSSYDKSNEQYFGPGTRLTVT.

About this clonotype: A much more abundant neighbour one base away suggests this may be a read error. The DNA for the CDR3 is TGTGCCAGCAGTTCCGACAGGGGACCTCCCTACGAGCAGTACTTC. Translated, it gives CASSSDRGPPYEQYF. V is TRBV27 and J is TRBJ2-7, with TRBD1 matching 8 bases. There are 15 residues in the CDR3. V shed 4 bases, J shed 2 bases, and the junction held 7 bases outside the gene matches. Germline values: CDR1 MNHEY, CDR2 SMNVEV (reference sequence).

CDR3 bases: TGTGCCATCAGTGATAGTAGCCGCCTCGAAGAGACCCAGTACTTC. Residues: CAISDSSRLEETQYF. This rearrangement joins TRBV10-3 to TRBJ2-5; D remains unclear. The CDR3 is 15 residues long. The germline CDR1 and CDR2 sequences are ENHRY and SYGVKD. Deletions cut 3 bases from V and 3 bases from J, with 14 bases between.

In regard to this clonotype: A much larger clone differs by one base, so this may be a read error. The chain links TRBV20-1 to TRBJ2-1; D gene ambiguous. Germline V CDR1 and CDR2: DFQATT, SNEGSKA (reference sequence). There are 12 residues in the CDR3. The CDR3 sequence: CSASSEYNEQSF. CDR3 nucleotides: TGCAGTGCTAGCAGCGAATACAATGAGCAGTCCTTC.

Many counts were recorded for this clonotype. The gene calls are TRBV28 and TRBJ2-7, with 8 bases that match TRBD1. CDR1 MDHEN and CDR2 SYDVKM come from the germline V gene. This CDR3 is built from 16 residues. Trimming at V came to 6 bases and at J to 2 bases, leaving 12 bases not matched to a gene. The CDR3, as DNA: TGTGCCAGCAGGATACCGGGACAGGCCTTTCCCTACGAGCAGTACTTC. It specifies CASRIPGQAFPYEQYF.

Only a few counts were recorded for this clonotype. The J gene is TRBJ2-1, the V gene TRBV5-6; the D gene is possibly TRBD1 (5 bases). Trimming pared 4 bases from V and 3 bases from J, leaving 14 bases between. Germline-derived CDR1 and CDR2 are SGHDT and YYEEEE. The CDR3 is 15 residues long. The CDR3 loop is CASSQQVTVYNEQFF. CDR3 in DNA: TGTGCCAGCAGCCAACAGGTCACGGTCTACAATGAGCAGTTCTTC.

Only a few counts were recorded for this clonotype. The chain joins TRBV7-2 to TRBJ2-7; 9 bases map to TRBD2. Per germline, CDR1 SGHTA and CDR2 FQGNSA. This CDR3 contains 16 residues. Trimming removed 6 bases from V and 3 bases from J; junction bases left unmatched: 12. The CDR3 nucleotides read TGTGCCAGCAGGCAGGAGATAGCGGGAGAAGGCTACGAGCAGTACTTC. This sequence encodes CASRQEIAGEGYEQYF.

This chain uses TRBV6-1 with TRBJ1-6; 7 bases map to TRBD1. CDR3 size: 14 residues. Germline lookup yields CDR1 MNHNS and CDR2 SASEGT. V lost 3 bases and J lost 9; bases outside the gene matches: 5. The CDR3, as DNA: TGTGCCAGCAGTGATAACAGGGGCTTTTCACCCCTCCACTTT. Translating gives CASSDNRGFSPLHF.

This clonotype showed up many times. The genes are TRBV7-3 and TRBJ2-5; TRBD2 matches at 12 bases. The germline V gene encodes CDR1 SGHTA and CDR2 FQGTGA. The length of the CDR3 is 17 residues. J gave up 5 bases and V 5 bases, and 12 bases lay outside the gene matches. CDR3 DNA sequence: TGTGCCAGCAGCCCGGGACTAGCGGGCCCGGGCGTCGAGACCCAGTACTTC. Amino acid sequence: CASSPGLAGPGVETQYF.

This clonotype was detected a few times. The rearrangement uses TRBV5-8 and TRBJ2-2; TRBD2 matches 11 bases. Germline values: CDR1 SGHTS, CDR2 YDEGEE. V shed 0 bases and J 2 bases; nucleotides not matched to a gene: 6. This CDR3 comprises 18 residues. The CDR3 reads CASSLERLAGINTGELFF. In DNA, the CDR3 is TGTGCCAGCAGCTTGGAACGACTAGCGGGAATAAACACCGGGGAGCTGTTTTTT.

This chain links TRBV5-1 with TRBJ2-4; perhaps TRBD2 as D (6 bases). The CDR3 runs 14 residues. The V end lost 4 bases, the J end lost 8 bases, and 16 bases lay between the germline ends. Germline V CDR1 and CDR2: SGHRS, YFSETQ. The CDR3 nucleotides read TGCGCCAGCAGCCCCCTAGCGCCTTCAGACATTCAGTACTTC. It translates to CASSPLAPSDIQYF.

This clonotype was found a few times. V and J are TRBV28 and TRBJ1-2; possible D gene TRBD1, 5 bases. CDR1 is MDHEN, CDR2 SYDVKM, per germline. Trimming stripped 2 bases from V and 8 bases from J, with 12 bases between. The length of the CDR3 is 13 residues. The CDR3: CASSLRGRAGYTF. In nucleotides, the CDR3 is TGTGCCAGCAGTTTAAGAGGCAGGGCAGGCTACACCTTC.

This clonotype came up many times. The CDR3: CSAAGWTSGTDTQYF. The CDR3 DNA follows: TGCAGTGCTGCGGGGTGGACTAGCGGGACAGATACGCAGTATTTT. The chain combines TRBV20-1 with TRBJ2-3, with 11 positions matching TRBD2. Germline CDR1 and CDR2: DFQATT and SNEGSKA (reference sequence). V lost 5 bases and J lost 3; bases outside the gene matches: 7. There are 15 residues in the CDR3.

CDR3 residues: CASSLTGVESIQYF. As DNA, the CDR3 is TGTGCCAGCAGCCTGACAGGGGTCGAGAGCATTCAGTACTTC. This rearrangement joins TRBV7-9 to TRBJ2-4; 8 nucleotides agree with TRBD1. Germline assignment: CDR1 SEHNR and CDR2 FQNEAQ (reference sequence). The ends lost 5 bases at V and 9 bases at J; junction bases unmatched: 9. The CDR3 extends over 14 amino acids.

This clonotype has a count of ten or more. The chain combines TRBV11-2 with TRBJ2-7; 10 bases map to TRBD1. V lost 5 bases, J lost 5 bases, and 9 bases stayed unmatched. CDR1 is SGHAT, CDR2 FQNNGV, per germline. The CDR3 spans 15 residues. The CDR3 DNA sequence: TGTGCCAGCAGCCGAGGGGACAGGGGAGACCACGAGCAGTACTTC. Its translation: CASSRGDRGDHEQYF.

As regards this clonotype: One junction end disagrees with the germline gene, perhaps due to a read error. The V call is TRBV5-1, the J call TRBJ2-3; D is perhaps TRBD2 (5 bases). Germline CDR1 and CDR2: SGHRS and YFSETQ. The CDR3 has 16 amino acids. The CDR3 DNA follows: TGTGCCAGCAGCTTAGCCCTAGCTCCGATGGGAGATACGCAGTATTTT. It specifies CASSLALAPMGDTQYF.

This clonotype has ten or more counts. The genes are TRBV18 and TRBJ2-1; tentative D call: TRBD1 (6 bases). Germline values: CDR1 KGHSH, CDR2 LQKENI. CDR3 size: 15 residues. V lost 6 bases and J 1 base, leaving 13 bases between the germline ends. CDR3 residues: CASSRSGTSYNEQFF. The CDR3 region has the DNA TGTGCCAGCTCTCGATCCGGGACATCCTACAATGAGCAGTTCTTC.

This clonotype was counted only a few times. V gene TRBV7-2 combines with J gene TRBJ1-3, with unresolved D. This CDR3 is built from 15 residues. V shed 2 bases and J shed 4 bases, with 12 bases lying between them. Germline V gene sequence: CDR1 SGHTA, CDR2 FQGNSA. CDR3 nucleotides: TGTGCCAGCAGCTTAAAACGGTTGTCAGGAAACACCATATATTTT. Its translation is CASSLKRLSGNTIYF. The full variable domain, rest sourced from reference TRBV7-2 and TRBJ1-3, is GAGVSQSPSNKVTEKGKDVELRCDPISGHTALYWYRQSLGQGLEFLIYFQGNSAPDKSGLPSDRFSAERTGGSVSTLTIQRTQQEDSAVYLCASSLKRLSGNTIYFGEGSWLTVV.

This clonotype was detected only a few times. This chain joins TRBV28 and TRBJ2-4, with D possibly being TRBD1 (5 bases). Trimming shortened V by 5 bases and J by 1 base, and 9 bases separated the two germline ends. The length of the CDR3 is 14 residues. CDR1 and CDR2 from the germline V gene are MDHEN and SYDVKM. In DNA form, the CDR3 reads TGTGCCAGCAGTAGTTACAGGGCCAAAAACATTCAGTACTTC. Translating gives CASSSYRAKNIQYF.

This clonotype was seen a handful of times. V and J are TRBV7-3 and TRBJ2-3; 7 nucleotides align to TRBD2. The length of the CDR3 is 19 residues. Per the germline V gene, CDR1 is SGHTA and CDR2 is FQGTGA. V was clipped by 1 base and J by 4 bases; unmatched bases: 17. CDR3 residues: CASSLILAGEGPLADTQYF. CDR3 coding DNA: TGTGCCAGCAGCTTAATTCTTGCGGGGGAGGGCCCTCTTGCAGATACGCAGTATTTT.

This clonotype was recorded at least ten times. The chain couples TRBV2 to TRBJ2-1; 11 nucleotides match TRBD2. CDR1 SNHLY and CDR2 FYNNEI come from the germline V gene. CDR3 length: 16 amino acids. The ends lost 7 bases at V and 10 bases at J; junction bases unmatched: 15. For the CDR3, the DNA is TGTGCCAGCACTACGCGAAGACTAGCGGGAAACCGGGAGCAGTTCTTC. It translates to CASTTRRLAGNREQFF.

A note on this clonotype: An end of the junction differs from the germline gene, which may be a read error. V usage is TRBV7-6 and J usage is TRBJ1-6; possible D gene TRBD1, 6 bases. Germline-derived CDR1 and CDR2 are SGHVS and FNYEAQ. This CDR3 is 15 amino acids long. The CDR3 spells CAGSSTEGGNSPLHF. The CDR3 DNA follows: TGTGCCGGCAGCTCCACCGAGGGGGGTAATTCACCCCTCCACTTT. Full variable domain (outside the CDR3, taken from reference TRBV7-6 and TRBJ1-6): GAGVSQSPRYKVTKRGQDVALRCDPISGHVSLYWYRQALGQGPEFLTYFNYEAQQDKSGLPNDRFSAERPEGSISTLTIQRTEQRDSAMYRCAGSSTEGGNSPLHFGNGTRLTVT.

This clonotype was picked up many times. The chain recombines TRBV3-1 with TRBJ1-6, with D uncertain. This CDR3 has 13 residues. Germline V gives CDR1 LGHDT, CDR2 YNNKEL (reference sequence). Between the trimmed V and J ends, which lost 1 base and 11 bases, there was a span of 9 bases. For the CDR3, the DNA is TGTGCCAGCAGCCAAGGAGGCGGTCCACCCCTCCACTTT. As protein: CASSQGGGPPLHF.

The chain uses TRBV28 and TRBJ1-1; 7 bases align to TRBD1. Germline values: CDR1 MDHEN, CDR2 SYDVKM. Trimming removed 4 bases from V and 7 bases from J; junction bases left unmatched: 9. The CDR3 runs 14 residues. Here the CDR3 DNA reads TGTGCCAGCAGTTCCTGGACAGGTCACTATGAAGCTTTCTTT. It encodes CASSSWTGHYEAFF.

This clonotype turned up a few times. The rearrangement links TRBV7-2 to TRBJ2-5, with TRBD2 matching over 13 bases. The CDR3 runs 16 residues. J was trimmed by 5 bases and V by 0 bases; bases with no gene match: 3. Germline V gives CDR1 SGHTA, CDR2 FQGNSA. The CDR3 reads CASSLATSGRMETQYF. The CDR3, as DNA: TGTGCCAGCAGCTTAGCGACTAGCGGGAGGATGGAGACCCAGTACTTC.

This clonotype appeared a single time. V and J are TRBV20-1 and TRBJ2-2; weak D call: TRBD2 (5 bases). Germline CDR1 and CDR2: DFQATT and SNEGSKA (reference sequence). Trimming stripped 3 bases from V and 6 bases from J, with 14 bases between. This CDR3 region has 14 residues. CDR3 coding DNA: TGCAGTGCTAGTGGTGGGAGCGGCGCCGGGGAGCTGTTTTTT. Translation gives CSASGGSGAGELFF.

This clonotype was detected only a few times. This sequence joins TRBV4-1 and TRBJ2-1, with no clear D. The CDR3 is 14 amino acids. V was cut by 0 bases and J by 7 bases, with 10 bases left in between. From germline, CDR1 is MGHRA and CDR2 YSYEKL. The CDR3 bases are TGCGCCAGCAGCCAAGATATGTTGCAAAATGAGCAGTTCTTC. Translation: CASSQDMLQNEQFF.

The genes are TRBV5-1 and TRBJ1-3, with D hard to call. Deletions cut 4 bases from V and 0 bases from J, with 14 bases between. The CDR3 extends over 16 amino acids. Germline CDR1 reads SGHRS; CDR2 reads YFSETQ. In DNA, the CDR3 is TGCGCCAGCAGCGATCCGGGGAAACACTCTGGAAACACCATATATTTT. Protein sequence: CASSDPGKHSGNTIYF.

This chain links TRBV9 with TRBJ1-3; 9 bases line up with TRBD1. Germline V gene sequence: CDR1 SGDLS, CDR2 YYNGEE. The V segment lost 4 bases and the J segment 8 bases; nucleotides outside the gene matches: 13. This CDR3 has 16 amino acids. The CDR3: CASSHPRGQGRDTIYF. The CDR3 nucleotides read TGTGCCAGCAGCCACCCCCGGGGACAGGGCCGAGACACCATATATTTT.